A selection of T cell receptor beta chains follows, all from one sample in a study of response to subunit inactivated influenza vaccine. TCRdb passed the RT-PCR reads through MiXCR, listing each CDR3 protein once. The data hold about 800,000 distinct CDR3 sequences, with around 21% observed a single time. Here the sequenced sample was PBMCs from blood, taken 5 days after vaccination. The receptors shown here come from a man aged 50 to 59 who received an inactivated influenza vaccine. Each CDR3 is given with its conserved first and last residue. D genes are given only for firm matches. Clone size is not always given. Where it is, it says once, few, many or a class for expanded clones.

size	D	V	J	CDR3	DNA
NA	NA	TRBV10-2	TRBJ2-3	CASSAGLPHTQYF	TGCGCCAGCAGTGCGGGACTCCCACATACGCAGTATTTT
many	NA	TRBV5-1	TRBJ2-5	CASSLDRVEETQYF	TGCGCCAGCAGCTTGGACAGGGTGGAGGAGACCCAGTACTTC
many	NA	TRBV12-3/TRBV12-4	TRBJ2-5	CASSFYRKETQYF	TGTGCCAGCAGTTTTTATAGGAAAGAGACCCAGTACTTC
NA	NA	TRBV5-1	TRBJ2-5	CASSLATRKETQYF	TGCGCCAGCAGCTTGGCTACTAGAAAAGAGACCCAGTACTTC
few	NA	TRBV29-1	TRBJ2-1	CSVVRDYNEQFF	TGCAGCGTTGTGAGGGACTACAATGAGCAGTTCTTC
few	NA	TRBV12-3/TRBV12-4	TRBJ1-1	CASRQEQNTEAFF	TGTGCCAGCAGACAGGAGCAGAACACTGAAGCTTTCTTT
many	NA	TRBV12-3/TRBV12-4	TRBJ2-5	CASSSTVETQYF	TGTGCCAGCAGTTCCACCGTAGAGACCCAGTACTTC
few	NA	TRBV28	TRBJ2-1	CASSSQGLLYNEQFF	TGTGCCAGCAGTTCCCAGGGCCTCCTCTACAATGAGCAGTTCTTC
few	TRBD2	TRBV20-1	TRBJ2-5	CSALPLADPPETQYF	TGCAGTGCCCTGCCCCTAGCGGACCCCCCAGAGACCCAGTACTTC
few	NA	TRBV20-1	TRBJ2-1	CSARVEYNEQFF	TGCAGTGCTAGAGTGGAGTACAATGAGCAGTTCTTC
NA	TRBD2	TRBV4-3	TRBJ2-3	CASSQGRSGRTDTQYF	TGCGCCAGCAGCCAAGGGCGGAGCGGGAGGACAGATACGCAGTATTTT
NA	NA	TRBV12-3/TRBV12-4	TRBJ1-4	CASSPWGGQPNEKLFF	TGTGCCAGCAGTCCTTGGGGGGGCCAACCTAATGAAAAACTGTTTTTT
few	TRBD1	TRBV5-1	TRBJ2-5	CASSTWTGEETQYF	TGCGCCAGCAGCACTTGGACAGGAGAAGAGACCCAGTACTTC
many	NA	TRBV7-2	TRBJ2-1	CASSLARGSYNEQFF	TGTGCCAGCAGTTTAGCGAGGGGATCCTACAATGAGCAGTTCTTC
few	NA	TRBV3-1	TRBJ2-7	CASSQDNREQYF	TGTGCCAGCAGCCAAGATAACAGGGAGCAGTACTTC
few	NA	TRBV10-3	TRBJ2-1	CAISESLDYNEQFF	TGTGCCATCAGTGAGTCTTTGGACTACAATGAGCAGTTCTTC
NA	TRBD2	TRBV19	TRBJ2-7	CASSRGLAGVSTNYEQYF	TGTGCCAGTAGTCGCGGACTAGCGGGAGTATCTACTAACTACGAGCAGTACTTC
once	NA	TRBV10-3	TRBJ2-7	CAISEGATYEQYF	TGTGCCATCAGTGAAGGAGCTACCTACGAGCAGTACTTC
few	TRBD1	TRBV7-9	TRBJ1-1	CASSLPGQMNTEAFF	TGTGCCAGCAGCCTACCGGGACAGATGAACACTGAAGCTTTCTTT
NA	TRBD1	TRBV20-1	TRBJ2-7	CSARADRVTYEQYF	TGCAGTGCTAGAGCGGACAGGGTGACCTACGAGCAGTACTTC
many	NA	TRBV9	TRBJ2-7	CASSPSGQGRGYEQYF	TGTGCCAGCAGCCCCTCTGGGCAGGGTAGGGGATACGAGCAGTACTTC
NA	NA	TRBV29-1	TRBJ2-5	CSVESETQYF	TGCAGCGTTGAATCAGAGACCCAGTACTTC
NA	TRBD1	TRBV29-1	TRBJ2-7	CSVASGTGAYEQYF	TGCAGCGTTGCATCCGGGACAGGAGCCTACGAGCAGTACTTC
few	NA	TRBV6-5	TRBJ1-4	CASSYSQPLGANEKLFF	TGTGCCAGCAGTTACTCACAACCCTTGGGAGCTAATGAAAAACTGTTTTTT
few	TRBD1	TRBV10-3	TRBJ1-5	CAISAGQGSHQPQHF	TGTGCCATCAGCGCGGGACAGGGGAGCCATCAGCCCCAGCATTTT
few	TRBD2	TRBV5-1	TRBJ2-1	CASTLSGRTDEQFF	TGCGCCAGCACACTTAGCGGGAGGACAGATGAGCAGTTCTTC
many	NA	TRBV6-2/TRBV6-3	TRBJ1-4	CASSSEMFTTNEKLFF	TGTGCCAGCAGTTCGGAAATGTTTACAACTAATGAAAAACTGTTTTTT
NA	NA	TRBV6-1	TRBJ1-2	CASMSAGANYGYTF	TGTGCCAGCATGTCGGCAGGAGCTAACTATGGCTACACCTTC
few	NA	TRBV10-3	TRBJ2-5	CAISESSSGRPYFQETQYF	TGTGCCATCAGTGAGTCCTCGAGTGGCCGACCATACTTCCAAGAGACCCAGTACTTC
few	NA	TRBV6-2/TRBV6-3	TRBJ2-2	CASSRLNTGELFF	TGTGCCAGCAGTCGCCTGAACACCGGGGAGCTGTTTTTT
few	TRBD1	TRBV20-1	TRBJ1-2	CSARFQGAGGYGYTF	TGCAGTGCACGGTTCCAGGGGGCGGGTGGCTATGGCTACACCTTC
few	NA	TRBV7-2	TRBJ2-3	CASSLGNRVSDF	TGTGCCAGCAGCTTAGGTAACAGAGTTTCGGATTTT
NA	TRBD2	TRBV5-1	TRBJ2-1	CASSSYGTRFNEQFF	TGCGCCAGCAGCTCCTACGGGACTAGATTTAATGAGCAGTTCTTC